These 22 T cell receptor beta chains came from one sample sequenced in a study of cytomegalovirus exposure and HLA in healthy donors. A multiplex PCR was run with 60 Vbeta primers and 13 Jbeta primers. TCRdb keeps only in-frame clones here, not all; method: immunoSEQ multiplex PCR. The sample includes over 70,000 clones, 75% to 85% of them seen just once. What was sequenced was PBMCs. These receptors were collected from a man between 45 and 60 years old in good health and CMV-seropositive.

V gene TRBV10-2 combines with J gene TRBJ2-7; the D is unclear. The CDR3 runs 14 residues. V dropped 2 bases and J dropped 5 bases, with 13 bases sitting between them. Germline assignment: CDR1 WSHSY and CDR2 SAAADI. CDR3 loop: CASSEETSFNEQYF. The CDR3 region has the DNA TGCGCCAGCAGTGAGGAGACAAGCTTCAACGAGCAGTACTTC.

This sequence joins TRBV7-2 and TRBJ2-3, with TRBD2 as a possible D gene (5 bases). V was clipped by 2 bases and J by 3 bases, with 9 bases between them. The CDR3 has 14 residues. Germline V lookup: CDR1 SGHTA, CDR2 FQGNSA. CDR3 sequence reads: CASSLYERTDTQYF. CDR3 bases: TGTGCCAGCAGCTTATATGAGCGGACAGATACGCAGTATTTT.

This clone was counted between two and nine times. The genes are TRBV19 and TRBJ2-7; the D gene is possibly TRBD2 (7 bases). The CDR3 has 17 residues. From germline, CDR1 is LNHDA and CDR2 SQIVND (reference sequence). Trimming removed 4 bases from V and 4 bases from J, with 23 bases in between. The CDR3 is CASSTGEGLPNAYEQYF. CDR3 DNA sequence: TGTGCCAGTAGTACAGGGGAGGGCCTTCCCAATGCGTACGAGCAGTACTTC.

This chain connects TRBV2 to TRBJ1-2; D might be TRBD1 (5 bases). The CDR3 runs to 13 residues. Germline V gene data show CDR1 as SNHLY and CDR2 as FYNNEI. V lost 4 bases to trimming and J lost 3 bases, with 9 bases between them. The CDR3 sequence is CASSGREDYGYTF. CDR3 in DNA: TGTGCCAGCAGTGGCAGGGAGGACTATGGCTACACCTTC.

CDR3 sequence reads: CASSELAGVGDTQYF. CDR3 sequence (DNA): TGTGCCAGCAGTGAATTAGCGGGAGTGGGAGATACGCAGTATTTT. V gene TRBV6-4 combines with J gene TRBJ2-3; the match to TRBD2 covers 9 bases. CDR3 length: 15 residues. CDR1 is MRHNA and CDR2 is SNTAGT in the germline V gene. The V and J ends lost 3 bases and 5 bases, in that order; junction bases with no gene match: 6.

The chain is built from TRBV30 and TRBJ2-1; TRBD2 matches at 8 bases. Germline trimming cut 3 bases from V and 6 bases from J; bases unmatched to any gene: 7. CDR3 size: 14 residues. CDR1 and CDR2 from the germline V gene are GTSNPN and SVGIG (reference sequence). CDR3 region: CAWSRDLAGNEQFF. CDR3 DNA: TGTGCCTGGAGCCGAGATCTAGCGGGCAATGAGCAGTTCTTC.

The chain has TRBV28 and TRBJ1-5, with TRBD1 matching over 9 bases. Germline V gene data show CDR1 as MDHEN and CDR2 as SYDVKM. The V segment lost 6 bases and the J segment 1 base; nucleotides outside the gene matches: 1. The CDR3 has 14 residues. As DNA, the CDR3 is TGTGCCAGCAGGGGACAGGGAAGCAATCAGCCCCAGCATTTT. Translation gives CASRGQGSNQPQHF.

This clone was recorded a few times. The gene calls are TRBV4-2 and TRBJ2-1; D gene uncertain. V lost 1 base and J lost 8, with 9 bases in between. Germline assignment: CDR1 LGHNA and CDR2 YNFKEQ. This CDR3 is 13 amino acids long. In DNA, the CDR3 is TGTGCCAGCAGCCAAGTCGCCCCGGATGAGCAGTTCTTC. It is translated as CASSQVAPDEQFF.

On this clone itself: A read error may produce the germline difference seen at one junction end. V gene TRBV6-1 combines with J gene TRBJ2-4; possible D gene TRBD1, 6 bases. The CDR3 contains 18 residues. Germline V gene lookup returns CDR1 MNHNS and CDR2 SASEGT. The chain's CDR3 is CASSEDYREILAKNSQYF. The CDR3, as DNA: TGTGCCAGCAGTGAAGATTACAGGGAAATTCTAGCCAAAAACAGTCAGTACTTC.

The chain combines TRBV19 with TRBJ2-7; tentative D call: TRBD2 (7 bases). Deletions cut 5 bases from V and 4 bases from J, with 21 bases between. The V gene's germline CDR1 is LNHDA and CDR2 SQIVND (reference sequence). This CDR3 region has 16 residues. The CDR3 sequence: CASSPRREGEEYEQYF. As DNA, the CDR3 is TGTGCCAGTAGTCCGAGGAGGGAGGGGGAGGAGTACGAGCAGTACTTC.

The chain carries TRBV7-9 and TRBJ2-2; 7 bases are shared with TRBD2. CDR1 and CDR2 from the germline V gene are SEHNR and FQNEAQ (reference sequence). This CDR3 comprises 17 residues. The V gene end was trimmed by 0 bases and the J gene end by 8 bases; junction bases not matched to a gene: 12. The CDR3 loop is CASSLAQLADISGELFF. For the CDR3, the DNA is TGTGCCAGCAGCTTAGCGCAGCTAGCGGATATATCAGGGGAGCTGTTTTTT.

The V gene is TRBV30, the J gene TRBJ2-7, with TRBD2 as a possible D gene (5 bases). The CDR3 has 12 amino acids. Trimming removed 0 bases from V and 4 bases from J, with 7 bases in between. Germline V gives CDR1 GTSNPN, CDR2 SVGIG (reference sequence). CDR3 residues: CAWSVGSYEQYF. CDR3 sequence (DNA): TGTGCCTGGAGTGTAGGGAGTTACGAGCAGTACTTC.

This clone was found a few times. The CDR3 loop is CATSRGGQGTEAFF. CDR3 nucleotide sequence: TGTGCCACCAGCAGAGGTGGACAGGGGACCGAAGCTTTCTTT. This chain connects TRBV15 to TRBJ1-1, with 9 bases identical to TRBD1. CDR1 and CDR2 (germline): LNHNV, YYDKDF (reference sequence). V was pared by 1 base and J by 8 bases, with 5 bases of the junction left unmatched. The CDR3 spans 14 residues.

The genes are TRBV11-2 and TRBJ2-7; TRBD2 aligns across 7 bases. The CDR3 has 14 amino acids. Germline assignment: CDR1 SGHAT and CDR2 FQNNGV. V lost 5 bases, J lost 1 base, and 5 bases stayed unmatched. CDR3 region: CASSPLAGSYEQYF. In DNA form, the CDR3 reads TGTGCCAGCAGCCCTTTAGCGGGTTCCTACGAGCAGTACTTC.

This chain links TRBV6-5 with TRBJ2-2, with a weak D call TRBD2 (5 bases). The CDR3 spans 14 residues. Germline V gene sequence: CDR1 MNHEY, CDR2 SVGAGI. V was cut by 3 bases and J by 3 bases, with 8 bases left in between. The CDR3 is CASSYGGYTGELFF. The CDR3 bases are TGTGCCAGCAGTTATGGAGGATACACCGGGGAGCTGTTTTTT.

The CDR3: CAISEPTSYNEQFF. The CDR3 nucleotides are TGTGCCATCAGTGAACCGACTAGCTACAATGAGCAGTTCTTC. The chain has TRBV10-3 and TRBJ2-1; weak D call: TRBD2 (6 bases). V lost 3 bases to trimming and J lost 3 bases, with 9 bases between them. The CDR3 covers 14 residues. The germline CDR1 and CDR2 sequences are ENHRY and SYGVKD.

For the CDR3, the DNA is TGTGCCAGCGAGGGGGTGGTGGGCTATGGCTACACCTTC. It translates to CASEGVVGYGYTF. V gene TRBV30 combines with J gene TRBJ1-2, with D tentatively TRBD1 (6 bases). The CDR3 covers 13 residues. With 8 bases removed from V and 4 bases from J, the gap between germline ends came to 17 bases. Germline V gives CDR1 GTSNPN, CDR2 SVGIG (reference sequence).

CDR3 protein: CASRAGDTQYF. CDR3 DNA sequence: TGTGCCAGCCGAGCGGGGGATACGCAGTATTTT. The chain joins TRBV7-2 to TRBJ2-3, with 7 bases lining up with TRBD2. CDR1 SGHTA and CDR2 FQGNSA come from the germline V gene. The CDR3 is made up of 11 amino acids. The V and J ends lost 8 bases and 6 bases, in that order; junction bases with no gene match: 2.

V gene TRBV11-2 combines with J gene TRBJ2-7, with D perhaps TRBD2 (6 bases). The V end was cut by 5 bases, the J end by 1 base, with 18 bases between. The V gene's germline CDR1 is SGHAT and CDR2 FQNNGV. The CDR3 covers 16 residues. As DNA, the CDR3 is TGTGCCAGCAGCCCGCCACGGGGGAGCGGTTCCTACGAGCAGTACTTC. Its protein is CASSPPRGSGSYEQYF.

The rearrangement links TRBV10-3 to TRBJ2-5; 10 bases match TRBD2. The CDR3 sequence is 16 residues long. Germline V gene data show CDR1 as ENHRY and CDR2 as SYGVKD. V lost 0 bases, J lost 4 bases, and 5 bases stayed unmatched. The CDR3 here is CAISESPSGRGETQYF. The DNA for the CDR3 is TGTGCCATCAGTGAGTCTCCTAGCGGGAGAGGAGAGACCCAGTACTTC.

This clone came up a few times. V gene TRBV4-1 combines with J gene TRBJ1-2; a possible D gene is TRBD1 (5 bases). The V gene's germline CDR1 is MGHRA and CDR2 YSYEKL. Trimming shortened V by 1 base and J by 3 bases, and 12 bases separated the two germline ends. The CDR3 runs to 15 residues. In DNA form, the CDR3 reads TGCGCCAGCAGCCAAGGGCTGGGGCTCGACTATGGCTACACCTTC. Its translation is CASSQGLGLDYGYTF.

This clone has a single count. V and J are TRBV2 and TRBJ2-1; tentatively, D is TRBD1 (6 bases). From germline, CDR1 is SNHLY and CDR2 FYNNEI. V was trimmed by 9 bases and J by 1 base, leaving 10 bases between them. The CDR3 loop spans 13 amino acids. This chain's CDR3 is CASDRTSYNEQFF. CDR3 sequence (DNA): TGTGCCAGTGACAGGACTTCCTACAATGAGCAGTTCTTC.